A selection of T cell receptor beta chains follows, all from one sample in a study of T cells after yellow fever vaccination. TCRdb reanalysed the 5' RACE reads using MiXCR and keeps one entry per CDR3 protein. The table includes some 300,000 distinct CDR3 sequences, 3% to 4.5% detected once. Sequences were derived from PBMCs, sampled on the day of the yellow fever booster vaccination. The receptors come from a man aged 18 to 29 who received the YFV17D yellow fever vaccine. The CDR3 runs from the conserved cysteine through the conserved F or W. A D gene is named only where the DNA matches it firmly. Part of the rows lack a size; the others show once, few, many or a class for expanded clones.

v_gene	d_gene	j_gene	abundance	CDR3nt	CDR3aa
TRBV20-1	NA	TRBJ2-1	many	TGCAGTGCTAGCTCGACAGTTAGCTCCTACAATGAGCAGTTCTTC	CSASSTVSSYNEQFF
TRBV7-2	TRBD2	TRBJ2-3	NA	TGTGCCAGCAGCTTTTCAGGGACTAGCGGGACGAGCACAGATACGCAGTATTTT	CASSFSGTSGTSTDTQYF
TRBV5-1	NA	TRBJ2-2	many	TGCGCCAGCAGCTTCTTTGCCTACTTTCAGACAGGAACGAACACCGGGGAGCTGTTTTTT	CASSFFAYFQTGTNTGELFF
TRBV29-1	NA	TRBJ2-2	many	TGCAGCGTTGACACAGGCATCTCCGGGGAGCTGTTTTTT	CSVDTGISGELFF
TRBV6-6	TRBD1	TRBJ1-2	NA	TGTGCCAGCAGTTACGAAACGACAGGGCTAAATGGCTACACCTTC	CASSYETTGLNGYTF
TRBV18	NA	TRBJ1-5	NA	TGTGCCAGCTCACCCCTTTCGGGGGATCAGCCCCAGCATTTT	CASSPLSGDQPQHF
TRBV5-6	NA	TRBJ1-1	many	TGTGCCAGCAGCTTGGGGCCGCTTACGGACACTGAAGCTTTCTTT	CASSLGPLTDTEAFF
TRBV7-9	NA	TRBJ2-7	many	TGTGCCAGCAGCTTGGCGGACGGCTACGAGCAGTACTTC	CASSLADGYEQYF
TRBV5-1	NA	TRBJ2-1	few	TGCGCCAGCAGCTTGGACAGCGGATACAATGAGCAGTTCTTC	CASSLDSGYNEQFF
TRBV7-2	NA	TRBJ1-1	many	TGTGCCAGCAGCTTCCAGGGATCGAACACTGAAGCTTTCTTT	CASSFQGSNTEAFF
TRBV12-3/TRBV12-4	NA	TRBJ1-4	many	TGTGCCAGCAGTTTAGGGCTTTTGGGGGCCGGTGAAAAACTGTTTTTT	CASSLGLLGAGEKLFF
TRBV5-1	TRBD1	TRBJ1-1	NA	TGCGCCAGCAGGGAAGGGGGCGCGGTGACTGAAGCTTTCTTT	CASREGGAVTEAFF
TRBV5-1	NA	TRBJ2-3	NA	TGCGCCAGCAGCCCACGTCAGGGAACCACGGATACGCAGTATTTT	CASSPRQGTTDTQYF
TRBV9	NA	TRBJ1-4	many	TGTGCCAGCAGCTCCCTGGGGCCCTCGGGTTCCGAAAAACTGTTTTTT	CASSSLGPSGSEKLFF
TRBV5-4	NA	TRBJ1-3	many	TGTGCCAGCAGCTACCCCAACGGGGGTGCCCGAAACACCATATATTTT	CASSYPNGGARNTIYF
TRBV2	TRBD1	TRBJ2-2	few	TGTGCCAGCAGGGGACAGGTTCAGGCCTCCGGGGAGCTGTTTTTT	CASRGQVQASGELFF
TRBV6-5	NA	TRBJ2-7	many	TGTGCCAGCAGTTACTCCCAACAGAATCCCTACGAGCAGTACTTC	CASSYSQQNPYEQYF
TRBV7-6	TRBD2	TRBJ2-2	NA	TGTGCCAGCAGCTTAAATCTACGCGGGGGCACCGGGGAGCTGTTTTTT	CASSLNLRGGTGELFF
TRBV10-2	NA	TRBJ2-4	many	TGCGCCAGCAGTGACCCAGCTTTAGCCAAAAACATTCAGTACTTC	CASSDPALAKNIQYF
TRBV7-9	TRBD1	TRBJ1-1	many	TGTGCCAGCAGCTTTACCGAGGGGGCGGAAGCTTTCTTT	CASSFTEGAEAFF
TRBV5-1	NA	TRBJ2-3	many	TGCGCCAGCAGCGTCCAGGAGGGCTCCGATACGCAGTATTTT	CASSVQEGSDTQYF
TRBV6-1	NA	TRBJ2-3	NA	TGTGCCAGCAGGAACCCACAGGACACAGATACGCAGTATTTT	CASRNPQDTDTQYF
TRBV12-3/TRBV12-4	NA	TRBJ2-5	few	TGTGCCAGCAGTGCCCCCAATCACCAAGAGACCCAGTACTTC	CASSAPNHQETQYF
TRBV7-9	NA	TRBJ2-2	many	TGTGCCAGCAGCTTAGGTCCGGCCGGGGAGCTGTTTTTT	CASSLGPAGELFF
TRBV4-3	TRBD1	TRBJ2-3	many	TGCGCCAGCAGCCAAGATGTTCCCGACAGGGGTTGGGCAGATACGCAGTATTTT	CASSQDVPDRGWADTQYF
TRBV6-2/TRBV6-3	TRBD2	TRBJ2-1	many	TGTGCCAGCAGCTGGACTAGCGGGGGGTCCTACAATGAGCAGTTCTTC	CASSWTSGGSYNEQFF
TRBV19	NA	TRBJ2-1	NA	TGTGCCAGTAGAGTGGGTCCACGAAATGAGCAGTTCTTC	CASRVGPRNEQFF
TRBV19	NA	TRBJ2-5	NA	TGTGCCAGTAGTATAGGGGTGAACCAAGAGACCCAGTACTTC	CASSIGVNQETQYF
TRBV5-1	TRBD2	TRBJ2-7	few	TGCGCCAGTACTAGCGGGGGGCCCATCGAGCAGTACTTC	CASTSGGPIEQYF
TRBV7-2	NA	TRBJ2-7	many	TGTGCCAGCAGCTTAGCGGGCATGGCGGACGAGCAGTACTTC	CASSLAGMADEQYF
TRBV29-1	TRBD1	TRBJ1-1	few	TGCAGCGTTGAAGCGGGCAGGGGGGGGAACACTGAAGCTTTCTTT	CSVEAGRGGNTEAFF
TRBV5-5	NA	TRBJ1-3	NA	TGTGCCAGCAGCTTGGGTTTTGGAAACACCATATATTTT	CASSLGFGNTIYF
TRBV5-6	NA	TRBJ2-2	NA	TGTGCCAGCAGCTTGTTCCTTGTGATCCAGGGGAGAGGGGAGCTGTTTTTT	CASSLFLVIQGRGELFF